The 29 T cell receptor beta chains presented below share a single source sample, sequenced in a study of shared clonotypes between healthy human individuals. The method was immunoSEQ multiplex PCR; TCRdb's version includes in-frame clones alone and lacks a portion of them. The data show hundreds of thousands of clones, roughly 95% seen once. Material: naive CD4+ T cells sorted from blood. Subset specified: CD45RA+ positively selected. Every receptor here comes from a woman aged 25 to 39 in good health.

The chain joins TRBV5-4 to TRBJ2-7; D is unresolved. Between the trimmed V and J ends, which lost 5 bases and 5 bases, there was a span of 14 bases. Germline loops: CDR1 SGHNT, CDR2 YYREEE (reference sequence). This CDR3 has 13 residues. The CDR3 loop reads CASSLTPVDEQYF. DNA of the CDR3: TGTGCCAGCAGTTTAACCCCCGTCGACGAGCAGTACTTC. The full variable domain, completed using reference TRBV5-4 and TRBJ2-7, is ETGVTQSPTHLIKTRGQQVTLRCSSQSGHNTVSWYQQALGQGPQFIFQYYREEENGRGNFPPRFSGLQFPNYSSELNVNALELDDSALYLCASSLTPVDEQYFGPGTRLTVT.

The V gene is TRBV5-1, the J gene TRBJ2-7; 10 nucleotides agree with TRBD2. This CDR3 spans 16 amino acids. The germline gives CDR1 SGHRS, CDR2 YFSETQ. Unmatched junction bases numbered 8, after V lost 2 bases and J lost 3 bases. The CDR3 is CASSLTKGLADYEQYF. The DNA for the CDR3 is TGCGCCAGCAGCTTAACCAAAGGACTAGCGGACTACGAGCAGTACTTC.

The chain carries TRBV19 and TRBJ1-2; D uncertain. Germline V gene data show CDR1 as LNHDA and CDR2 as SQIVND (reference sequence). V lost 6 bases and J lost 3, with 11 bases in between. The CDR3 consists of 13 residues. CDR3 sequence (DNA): TGTGCCAGTAGGCCCCAGGAAGACTATGGCTACACCTTC. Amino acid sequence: CASRPQEDYGYTF.

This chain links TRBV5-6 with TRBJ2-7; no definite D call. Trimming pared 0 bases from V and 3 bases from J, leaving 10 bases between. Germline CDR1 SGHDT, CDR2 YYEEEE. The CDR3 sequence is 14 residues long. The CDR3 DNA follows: TGTGCCAGCAGCTTGGTCCCGGGCTACTACGAGCAGTACTTC. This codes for CASSLVPGYYEQYF.

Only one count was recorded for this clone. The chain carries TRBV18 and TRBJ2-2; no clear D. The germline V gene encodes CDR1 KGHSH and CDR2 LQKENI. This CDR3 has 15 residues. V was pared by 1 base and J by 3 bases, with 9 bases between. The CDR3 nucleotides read TGTGCCAGCTCACCACGGGCAGTGGACACCGGGGAGCTGTTTTTT. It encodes CASSPRAVDTGELFF.

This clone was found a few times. Here the CDR3 reads CSVALSKGNTIYF. The CDR3 coding sequence is TGCAGCGTTGCTCTTTCGAAGGGAAACACCATATATTTT. The chain carries TRBV29-1 and TRBJ1-3; D is uncertain. Trimming took off 4 bases at V and 4 bases at J, with 11 bases between the two ends. The CDR3 has 13 residues. In germline, CDR1 is SQVTM, CDR2 ANQGSEA. Full variable domain (remainder filled in from reference TRBV29-1 and TRBJ1-3): SAVISQKPSRDICQRGTSLTIQCQVDSQVTMMFWYRQQPGQSLTLIATANQGSEATYESGFVIDKFPISRPNLTFSTLTVSNMSPEDSSIYLCSVALSKGNTIYFGEGSWLTVV.

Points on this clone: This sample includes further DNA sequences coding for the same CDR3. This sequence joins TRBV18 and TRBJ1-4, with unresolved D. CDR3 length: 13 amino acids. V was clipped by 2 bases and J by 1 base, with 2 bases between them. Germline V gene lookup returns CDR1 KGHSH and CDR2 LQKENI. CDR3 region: CASSPGTNEKLFF. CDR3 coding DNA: TGTGCCAGCTCACCAGGAACTAATGAAAAACTGTTTTTT.

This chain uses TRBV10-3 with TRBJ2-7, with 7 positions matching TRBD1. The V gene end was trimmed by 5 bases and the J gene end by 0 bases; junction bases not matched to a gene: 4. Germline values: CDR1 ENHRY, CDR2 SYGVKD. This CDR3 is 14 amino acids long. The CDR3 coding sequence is TGTGCCATCAGTACCGGGACAGTCTCCTACGAGCAGTACTTC. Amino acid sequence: CAISTGTVSYEQYF.

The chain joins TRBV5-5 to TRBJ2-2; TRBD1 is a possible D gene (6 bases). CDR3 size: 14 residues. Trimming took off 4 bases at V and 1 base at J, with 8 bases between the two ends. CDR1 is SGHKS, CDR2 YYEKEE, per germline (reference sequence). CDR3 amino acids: CASSGQRNTGELFF. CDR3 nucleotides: TGTGCCAGCAGCGGACAGAGGAACACCGGGGAGCTGTTTTTT.

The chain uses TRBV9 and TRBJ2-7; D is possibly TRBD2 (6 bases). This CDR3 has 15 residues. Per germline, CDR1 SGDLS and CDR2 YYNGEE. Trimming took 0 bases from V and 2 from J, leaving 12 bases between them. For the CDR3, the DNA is TGTGCCAGCAGCGTAGCGTCTAGCGAGGCCTACGAGCAGTACTTC. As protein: CASSVASSEAYEQYF.

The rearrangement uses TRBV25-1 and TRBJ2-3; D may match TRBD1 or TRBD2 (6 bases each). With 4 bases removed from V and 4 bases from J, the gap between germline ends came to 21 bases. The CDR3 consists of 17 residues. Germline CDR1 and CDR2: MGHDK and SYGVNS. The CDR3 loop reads CASSATPGAGEADTQYF. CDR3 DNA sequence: TGTGCCAGCAGTGCAACCCCGGGAGCAGGGGAGGCAGATACGCAGTATTTT.

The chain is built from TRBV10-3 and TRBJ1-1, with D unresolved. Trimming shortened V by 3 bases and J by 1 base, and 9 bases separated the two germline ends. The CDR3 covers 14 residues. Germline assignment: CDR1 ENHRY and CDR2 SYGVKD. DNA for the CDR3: TGTGCCATCAGTGATTATAAAGGGAACACTGAAGCTTTCTTT. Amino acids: CAISDYKGNTEAFF.

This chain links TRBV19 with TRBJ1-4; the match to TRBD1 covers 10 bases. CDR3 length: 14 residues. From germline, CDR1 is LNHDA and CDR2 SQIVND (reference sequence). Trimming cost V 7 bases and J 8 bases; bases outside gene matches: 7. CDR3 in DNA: TGTGCCAGTACCCGGACAGGGGGTGGAGAAAAACTGTTTTTT. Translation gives CASTRTGGGEKLFF.

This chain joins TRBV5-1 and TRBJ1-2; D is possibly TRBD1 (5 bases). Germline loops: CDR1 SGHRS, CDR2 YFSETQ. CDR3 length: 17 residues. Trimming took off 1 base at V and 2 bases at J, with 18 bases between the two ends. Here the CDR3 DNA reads TGCGCCAGCAGCTTGACGTTGTGGCAGGGCTTAAACTATGGCTACACCTTC. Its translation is CASSLTLWQGLNYGYTF. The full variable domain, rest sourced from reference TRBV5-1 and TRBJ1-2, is KAGVTQTPRYLIKTRGQQVTLSCSPISGHRSVSWYQQTPGQGLQFLFEYFSETQRNKGNFPGRFSGRQFSNSRSEMNVSTLELGDSALYLCASSLTLWQGLNYGYTFGSGTRLTVV.

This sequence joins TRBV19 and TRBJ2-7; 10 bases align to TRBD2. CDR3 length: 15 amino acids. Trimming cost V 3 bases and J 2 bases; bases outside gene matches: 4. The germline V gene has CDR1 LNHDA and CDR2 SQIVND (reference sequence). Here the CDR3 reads CASSIQAGGPYEQYF. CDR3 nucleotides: TGTGCCAGTAGTATTCAAGCGGGAGGGCCCTACGAGCAGTACTTC.

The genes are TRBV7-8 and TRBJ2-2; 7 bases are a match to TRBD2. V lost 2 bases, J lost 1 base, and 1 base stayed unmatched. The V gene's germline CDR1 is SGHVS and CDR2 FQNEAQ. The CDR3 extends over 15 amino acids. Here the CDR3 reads CASSLSGVNTGELFF. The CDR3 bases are TGTGCCAGCAGCTTAAGCGGGGTGAACACCGGGGAGCTGTTTTTT.

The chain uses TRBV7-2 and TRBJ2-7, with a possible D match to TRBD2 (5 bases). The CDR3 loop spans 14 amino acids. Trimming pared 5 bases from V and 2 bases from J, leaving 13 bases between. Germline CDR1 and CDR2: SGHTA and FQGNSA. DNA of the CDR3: TGTGCCAGCAGCCCGATTGGAGGCGCCTACGAGCAGTACTTC. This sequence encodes CASSPIGGAYEQYF.

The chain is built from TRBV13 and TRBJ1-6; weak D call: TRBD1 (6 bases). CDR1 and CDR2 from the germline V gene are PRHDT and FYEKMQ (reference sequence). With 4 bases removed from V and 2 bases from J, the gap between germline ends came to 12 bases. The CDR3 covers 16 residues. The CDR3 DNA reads TGTGCCAGCAGCTACAGGGATTGGCCCTATAATTCACCCCTCCACTTT. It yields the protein CASSYRDWPYNSPLHF.

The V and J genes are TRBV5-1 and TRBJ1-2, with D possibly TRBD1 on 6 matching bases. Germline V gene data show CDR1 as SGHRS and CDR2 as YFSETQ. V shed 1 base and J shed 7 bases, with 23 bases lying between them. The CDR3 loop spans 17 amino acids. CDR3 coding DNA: TGCGCCAGCAGCTTGTTTTCTTCGCCCGGGAAGGGGGGTGGCTACACCTTC. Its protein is CASSLFSSPGKGGGYTF. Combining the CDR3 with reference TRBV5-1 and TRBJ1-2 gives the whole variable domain KAGVTQTPRYLIKTRGQQVTLSCSPISGHRSVSWYQQTPGQGLQFLFEYFSETQRNKGNFPGRFSGRQFSNSRSEMNVSTLELGDSALYLCASSLFSSPGKGGGYTFGSGTRLTVV.

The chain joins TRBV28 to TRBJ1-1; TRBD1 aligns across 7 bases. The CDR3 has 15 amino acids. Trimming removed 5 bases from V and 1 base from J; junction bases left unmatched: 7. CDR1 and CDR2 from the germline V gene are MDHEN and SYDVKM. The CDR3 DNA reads TGTGCCAGCAGTCCAACACAGGGGCGGAACACTGAAGCTTTCTTT. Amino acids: CASSPTQGRNTEAFF.

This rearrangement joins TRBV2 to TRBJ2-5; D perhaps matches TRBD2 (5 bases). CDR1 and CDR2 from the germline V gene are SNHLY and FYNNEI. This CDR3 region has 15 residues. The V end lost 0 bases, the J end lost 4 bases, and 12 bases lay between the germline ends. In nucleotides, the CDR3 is TGTGCCAGCAGTGAAGCGCTTTCCGGAGGAGAGACCCAGTACTTC. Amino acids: CASSEALSGGETQYF.

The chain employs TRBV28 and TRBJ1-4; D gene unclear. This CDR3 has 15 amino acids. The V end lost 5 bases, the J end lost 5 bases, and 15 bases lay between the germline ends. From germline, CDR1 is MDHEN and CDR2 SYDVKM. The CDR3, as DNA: TGTGCCAGCAGTCCGCAATGGGCAGGCAATGAAAAACTGTTTTTT. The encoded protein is CASSPQWAGNEKLFF.

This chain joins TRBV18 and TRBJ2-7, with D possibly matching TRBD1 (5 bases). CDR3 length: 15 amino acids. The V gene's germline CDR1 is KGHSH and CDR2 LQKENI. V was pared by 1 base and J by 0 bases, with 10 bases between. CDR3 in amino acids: CASSPRGISSYEQYF. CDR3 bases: TGTGCCAGCTCACCACGGGGCATTTCCTCCTACGAGCAGTACTTC.

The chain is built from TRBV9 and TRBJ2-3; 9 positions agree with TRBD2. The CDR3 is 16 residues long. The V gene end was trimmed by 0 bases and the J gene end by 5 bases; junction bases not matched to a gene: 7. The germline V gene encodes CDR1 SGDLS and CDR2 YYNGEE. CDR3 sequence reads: CASSVAAGGPLDTQYF. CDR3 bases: TGTGCCAGCAGCGTAGCGGCGGGAGGGCCATTAGATACGCAGTATTTT.

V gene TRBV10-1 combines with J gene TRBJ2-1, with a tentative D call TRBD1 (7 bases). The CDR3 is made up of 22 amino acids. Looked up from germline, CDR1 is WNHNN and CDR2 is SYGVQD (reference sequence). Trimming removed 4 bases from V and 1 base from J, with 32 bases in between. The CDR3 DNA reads TGCGCCAGCAGTGGGGCAACGGACGCAGGCCTAGCGTTCAGGGGGTCCTACAATGAGCAGTTCTTC. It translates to CASSGATDAGLAFRGSYNEQFF.

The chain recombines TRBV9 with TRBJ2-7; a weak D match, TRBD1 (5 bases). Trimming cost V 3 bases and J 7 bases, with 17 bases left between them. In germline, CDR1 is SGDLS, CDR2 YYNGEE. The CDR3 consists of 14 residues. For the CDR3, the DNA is TGTGCCAGCAGCGAAGGCAGGGCACCAGGAGAGCAGTACTTC. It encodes CASSEGRAPGEQYF.

The CDR3 nucleotides read TGTGCCAGCGATATATGGACGGGGAACACCGGGGAGCTGTTTTTT. Translation gives CASDIWTGNTGELFF. V usage is TRBV5-6 and J usage is TRBJ2-2; D unclear. V dropped 7 bases and J dropped 1 base, with 14 bases sitting between them. Germline CDR1 is SGHDT and CDR2 is YYEEEE. This CDR3 region has 15 residues.

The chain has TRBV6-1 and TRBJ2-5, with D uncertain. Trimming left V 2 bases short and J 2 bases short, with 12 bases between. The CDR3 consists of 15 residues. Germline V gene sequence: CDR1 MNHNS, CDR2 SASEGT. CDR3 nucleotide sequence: TGTGCCAGCAGTGAAACGTGGTCAGTTCAAGAGACCCAGTACTTC. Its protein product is CASSETWSVQETQYF.

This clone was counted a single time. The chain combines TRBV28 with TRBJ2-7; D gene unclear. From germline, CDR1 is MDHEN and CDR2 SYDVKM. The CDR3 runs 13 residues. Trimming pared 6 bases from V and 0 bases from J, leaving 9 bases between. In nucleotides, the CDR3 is TGTGCCAGCAGATCTTTGAGCTCCTACGAGCAGTACTTC. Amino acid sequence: CASRSLSSYEQYF.